The source of this TCR beta chain is a study of blood T cells in healthy people across ages. Looking at the study overall: Every two T cells gave about one barcoded beta molecule via template switching. Regarding the study as a whole: Donors of long life had a larger count of naive CD4+ cells and greater diversity than aged donors.

Points on this clonotype: The antigen is unknown.

A second PCR, run for roughly 6 to 11 cycles, used a sample-barcoded 5' primer plus a J-beta primer mix. TCRdb redid the calling of the 5' RACE reads with MiXCR, one entry per CDR3 protein. The top ten hold 7.9% of the sample, which has some 1.4 million distinct CDR3 sequences, roughly 40% seen once. This TCR derives from a young woman in good health. Sequencing input: blood.

The CDR3 spells CASSFWGQGAVEQYF. The DNA for the CDR3 is TGTGCCAGCAGTTTCTGGGGACAGGGAGCTGTCGAGCAGTACTTC. The chain joins TRBV12-3 or TRBV12-4 to TRBJ2-5; 9 bases match TRBD1. The J call could be wrong; TRBJ2-7 is a better fit for the DNA end. This CDR3 has 15 amino acids.